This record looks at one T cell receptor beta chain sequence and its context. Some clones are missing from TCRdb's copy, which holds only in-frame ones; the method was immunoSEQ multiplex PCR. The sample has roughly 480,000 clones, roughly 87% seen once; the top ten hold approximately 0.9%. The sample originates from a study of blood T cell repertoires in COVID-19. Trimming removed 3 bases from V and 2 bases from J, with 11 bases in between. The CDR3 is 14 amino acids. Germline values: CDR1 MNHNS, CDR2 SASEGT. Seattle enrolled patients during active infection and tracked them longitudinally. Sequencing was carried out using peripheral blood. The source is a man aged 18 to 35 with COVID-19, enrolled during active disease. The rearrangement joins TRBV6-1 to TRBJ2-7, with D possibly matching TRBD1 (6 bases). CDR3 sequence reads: CASSERGKTYEQYF. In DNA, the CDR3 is TGTGCCAGCAGTGAGAGGGGGAAAACCTACGAGCAGTACTTC.